Listed here are 2 T cell receptor beta chains from one sample, sequenced in a study of metastatic and nonmetastatic thyroid tumors. TCRdb re-analyzed the PCR reads through MiXCR. The sample gives around 26,000 clones, 22% of which show up once; roughly 7.8% is in the top ten. Not a single patient had been given any form of treatment at any point before undergoing thyroid surgery. The sequencing sample was made of blood. The receptors shown here come from a female donor with papillary thyroid cancer or a benign thyroid nodule (not recorded which). Some clones in this sample may be carry-over from other donors' samples.

This clone was counted many times. The chain links TRBV5-1 to TRBJ1-2; TRBD1 might be the D (6 bases). Between the trimmed V and J ends, which lost 2 bases and 6 bases, there was a span of 17 bases. This CDR3 spans 15 amino acids. Per the germline V gene, CDR1 is SGHRS and CDR2 is YFSETQ. CDR3: CASSFTVGGADGYTF. The DNA of the CDR3 is TGCGCCAGCAGCTTCACTGTCGGGGGCGCGGATGGCTACACCTTC.

This clone is classed as medium-sized. The chain has TRBV6-5 and TRBJ2-1, with TRBD2 as a possible D gene (5 bases). V gave up 1 base and J gave up 2 bases, with 9 bases separating them. CDR3 length: 15 amino acids. CDR1 and CDR2 (germline): MNHEY, SVGAGI. CDR3 region: CASSYFVGAYNEQFF. In DNA form, the CDR3 reads TGTGCCAGCAGTTACTTTGTCGGGGCCTACAATGAGCAGTTCTTC.